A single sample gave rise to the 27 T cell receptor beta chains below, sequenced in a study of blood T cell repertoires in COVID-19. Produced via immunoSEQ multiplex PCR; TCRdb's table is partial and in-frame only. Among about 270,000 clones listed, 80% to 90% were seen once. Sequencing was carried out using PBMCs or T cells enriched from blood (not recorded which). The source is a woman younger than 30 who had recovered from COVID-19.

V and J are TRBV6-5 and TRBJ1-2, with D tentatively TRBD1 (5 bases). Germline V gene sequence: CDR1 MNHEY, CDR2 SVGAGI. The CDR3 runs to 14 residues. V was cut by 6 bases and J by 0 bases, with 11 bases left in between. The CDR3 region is CASSPGGTNYGYTF. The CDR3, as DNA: TGTGCCAGCAGCCCCGGGGGGACTAACTATGGCTACACCTTC.

The CDR3 loop reads CASSLTGTGEETLHF. CDR3 DNA: TGTGCCAGCAGCTTAACCGGGACAGGTGAAGAGACCCTCCACTTT. The rearrangement uses TRBV3-1 (or the pseudogene TRBV3-2) and TRBJ1-6, with 8 bases identical to TRBD1. V lost 5 bases and J lost 14; bases outside the gene matches: 14. Germline lookup yields CDR1 LGHDT and CDR2 YNNKEL (reference sequence). CDR3 length: 15 residues.

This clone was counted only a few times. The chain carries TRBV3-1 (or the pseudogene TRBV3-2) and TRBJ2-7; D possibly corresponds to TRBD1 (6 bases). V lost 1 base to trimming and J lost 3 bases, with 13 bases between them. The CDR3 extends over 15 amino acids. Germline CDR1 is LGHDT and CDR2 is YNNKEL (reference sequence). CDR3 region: CASSQALGALYEQYF. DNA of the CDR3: TGTGCCAGCAGCCAAGCCCTGGGGGCACTCTACGAGCAGTACTTC.

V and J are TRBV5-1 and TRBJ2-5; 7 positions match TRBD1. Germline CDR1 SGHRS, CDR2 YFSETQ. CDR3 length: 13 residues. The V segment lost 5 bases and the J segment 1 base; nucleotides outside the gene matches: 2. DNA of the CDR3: TGCGCCAGCAGTCGGACAGGCCAAGAGACCCAGTACTTC. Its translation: CASSRTGQETQYF. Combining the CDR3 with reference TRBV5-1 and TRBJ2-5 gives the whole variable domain KAGVTQTPRYLIKTRGQQVTLSCSPISGHRSVSWYQQTPGQGLQFLFEYFSETQRNKGNFPGRFSGRQFSNSRSEMNVSTLELGDSALYLCASSRTGQETQYFGPGTRLLVL.

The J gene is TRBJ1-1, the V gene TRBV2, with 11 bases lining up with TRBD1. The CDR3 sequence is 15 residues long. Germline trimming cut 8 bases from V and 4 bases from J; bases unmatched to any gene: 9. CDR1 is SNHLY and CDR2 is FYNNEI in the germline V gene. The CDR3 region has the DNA TGTGCCAGCCAGGACAGGGGGCTACGAGGCACTGAAGCTTTCTTT. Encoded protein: CASQDRGLRGTEAFF.

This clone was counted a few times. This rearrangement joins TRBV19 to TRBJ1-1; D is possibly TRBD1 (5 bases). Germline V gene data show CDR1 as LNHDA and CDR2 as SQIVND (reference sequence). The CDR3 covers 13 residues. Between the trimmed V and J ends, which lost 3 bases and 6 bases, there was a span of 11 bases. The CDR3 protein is CASSIGGYAEAFF. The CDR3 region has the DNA TGTGCCAGTAGTATCGGGGGGTACGCTGAAGCTTTCTTT.

The CDR3 loop is CASSLWSSGGTDTQYF. The CDR3 coding sequence is TGTGCCAGCAGTTTATGGAGTAGCGGGGGCACAGATACGCAGTATTTT. This chain connects TRBV28 to TRBJ2-3; TRBD2 agrees at 8 bases. Germline V gives CDR1 MDHEN, CDR2 SYDVKM. This CDR3 is 16 amino acids long. The V segment lost 0 bases and the J segment 1 base; nucleotides outside the gene matches: 3. Based on the CDR3 plus reference TRBV28 and TRBJ2-3, the full variable domain is DVKVTQSSRYLVKRTGEKVFLECVQDMDHENMFWYRQDPGLGLRLIYFSYDVKMKEKGDIPEGYSVSREKKERFSLILESASTNQTSMYLCASSLWSSGGTDTQYFGPGTRLTVL.

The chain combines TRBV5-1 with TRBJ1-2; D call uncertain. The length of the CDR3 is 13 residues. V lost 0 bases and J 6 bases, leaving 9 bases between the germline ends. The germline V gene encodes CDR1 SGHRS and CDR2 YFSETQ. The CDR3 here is CASSLDTRDGYTF. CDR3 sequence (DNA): TGCGCCAGCAGCTTGGATACTAGGGATGGCTACACCTTC.

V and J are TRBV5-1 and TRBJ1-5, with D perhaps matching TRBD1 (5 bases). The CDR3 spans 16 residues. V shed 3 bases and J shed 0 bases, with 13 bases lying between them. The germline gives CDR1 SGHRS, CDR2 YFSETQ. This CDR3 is CASSSILRDSNQPQHF. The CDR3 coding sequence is TGCGCCAGCAGCTCTATTCTCAGGGATAGCAATCAGCCCCAGCATTTT.

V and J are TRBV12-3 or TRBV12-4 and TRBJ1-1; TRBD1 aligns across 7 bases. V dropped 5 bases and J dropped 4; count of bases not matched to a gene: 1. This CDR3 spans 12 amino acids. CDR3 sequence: CASSRTGTEAFF. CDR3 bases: TGTGCCAGCAGTCGGACAGGCACTGAAGCTTTCTTT.

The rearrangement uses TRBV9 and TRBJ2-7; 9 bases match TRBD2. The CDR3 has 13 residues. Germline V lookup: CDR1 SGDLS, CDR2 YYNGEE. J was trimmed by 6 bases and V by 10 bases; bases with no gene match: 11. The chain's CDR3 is CASAGGLSPEQYF. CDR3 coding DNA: TGTGCCTCAGCGGGGGGACTCAGCCCCGAGCAGTACTTC. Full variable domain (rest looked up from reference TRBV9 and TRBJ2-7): DSGVTQTPKHLITATGQRVTLRCSPRSGDLSVYWYQQSLDQGLQFLIQYYNGEERAKGNILERFSAQQFPDLHSELNLSSLELGDSALYFCASAGGLSPEQYFGPGTRLTVT.

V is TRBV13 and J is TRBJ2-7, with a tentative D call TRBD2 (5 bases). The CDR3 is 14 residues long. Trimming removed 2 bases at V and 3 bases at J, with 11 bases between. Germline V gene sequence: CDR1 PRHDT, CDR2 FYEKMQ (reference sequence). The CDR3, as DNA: TGTGCCAGCAGCTTAAAGGGAGACCGCTACGAGCAGTACTTC. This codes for CASSLKGDRYEQYF.

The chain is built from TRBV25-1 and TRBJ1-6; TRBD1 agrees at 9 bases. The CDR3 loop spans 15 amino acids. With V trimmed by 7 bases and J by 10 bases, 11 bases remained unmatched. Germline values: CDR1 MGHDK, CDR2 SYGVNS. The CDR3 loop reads CASTLLGTGTSPLHF. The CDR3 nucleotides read TGTGCCAGCACCCTCCTGGGGACAGGGACCTCACCCCTCCACTTT.

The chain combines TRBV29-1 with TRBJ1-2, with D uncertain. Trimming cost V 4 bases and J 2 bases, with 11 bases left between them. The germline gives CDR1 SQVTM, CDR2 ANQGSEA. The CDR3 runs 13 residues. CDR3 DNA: TGCAGCGTTGGGGAGCGGGCCAACTATGGCTACACCTTC. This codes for CSVGERANYGYTF.

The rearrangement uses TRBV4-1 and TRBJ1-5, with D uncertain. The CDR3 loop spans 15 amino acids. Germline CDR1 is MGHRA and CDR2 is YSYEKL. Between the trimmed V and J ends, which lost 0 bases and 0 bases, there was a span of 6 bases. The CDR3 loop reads CASSQDGDSNQPQHF. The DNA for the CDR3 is TGCGCCAGCAGCCAAGATGGAGATAGCAATCAGCCCCAGCATTTT.

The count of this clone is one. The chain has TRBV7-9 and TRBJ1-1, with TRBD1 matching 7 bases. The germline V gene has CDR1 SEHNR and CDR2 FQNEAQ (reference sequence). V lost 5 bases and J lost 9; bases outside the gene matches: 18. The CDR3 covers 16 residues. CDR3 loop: CASSPPSTGWGLKAFF. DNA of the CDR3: TGTGCCAGCAGCCCCCCGTCGACAGGGTGGGGCCTCAAAGCTTTCTTT.

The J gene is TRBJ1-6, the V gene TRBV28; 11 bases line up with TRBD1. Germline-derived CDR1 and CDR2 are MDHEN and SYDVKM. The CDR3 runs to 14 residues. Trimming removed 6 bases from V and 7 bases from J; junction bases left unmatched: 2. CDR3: CASSGTGGNSPLHF. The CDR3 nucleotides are TGTGCCAGCAGCGGGACAGGGGGGAATTCACCCCTCCACTTT.

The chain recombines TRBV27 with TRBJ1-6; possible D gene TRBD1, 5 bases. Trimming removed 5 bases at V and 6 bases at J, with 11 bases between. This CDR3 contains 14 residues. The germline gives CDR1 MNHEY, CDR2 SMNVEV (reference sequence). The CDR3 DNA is TGTGCCAGCAGTGCGGGGGTTGCTAATTCACCCCTCCACTTT. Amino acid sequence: CASSAGVANSPLHF.

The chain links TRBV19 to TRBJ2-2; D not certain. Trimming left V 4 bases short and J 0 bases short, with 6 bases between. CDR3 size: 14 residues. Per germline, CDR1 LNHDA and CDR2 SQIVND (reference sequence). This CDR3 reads CASSTSSNTGELFF. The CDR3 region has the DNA TGTGCCAGTAGTACTAGTTCGAACACCGGGGAGCTGTTTTTT.

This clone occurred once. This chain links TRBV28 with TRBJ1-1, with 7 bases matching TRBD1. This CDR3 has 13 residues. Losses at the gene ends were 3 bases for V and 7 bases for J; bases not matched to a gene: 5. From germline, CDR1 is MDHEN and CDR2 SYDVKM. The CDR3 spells CASSLVPGGEAFF. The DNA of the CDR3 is TGTGCCAGCAGTTTGGTCCCAGGGGGTGAAGCTTTCTTT.

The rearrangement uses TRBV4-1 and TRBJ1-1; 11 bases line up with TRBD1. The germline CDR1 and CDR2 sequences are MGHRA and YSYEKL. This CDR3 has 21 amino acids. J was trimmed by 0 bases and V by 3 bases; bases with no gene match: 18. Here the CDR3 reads CASSHSPGTGGHVDMNTEAFF. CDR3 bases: TGCGCCAGCAGCCATAGCCCCGGGACAGGGGGGCATGTGGACATGAACACTGAAGCTTTCTTT.

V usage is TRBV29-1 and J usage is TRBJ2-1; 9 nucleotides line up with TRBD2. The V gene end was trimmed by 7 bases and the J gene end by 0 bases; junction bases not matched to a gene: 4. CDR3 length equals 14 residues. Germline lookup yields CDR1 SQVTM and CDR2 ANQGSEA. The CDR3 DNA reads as TGCAGCGCAGGAGCGGGGGGCTCCTACAATGAGCAGTTCTTC. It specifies CSAGAGGSYNEQFF.

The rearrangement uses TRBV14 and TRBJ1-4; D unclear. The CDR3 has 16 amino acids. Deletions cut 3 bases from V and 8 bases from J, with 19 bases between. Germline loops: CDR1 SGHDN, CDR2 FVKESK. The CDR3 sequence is CASSHAWRGRGEKLFF. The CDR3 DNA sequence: TGTGCCAGCAGCCATGCCTGGCGAGGGAGAGGCGAAAAACTGTTTTTT.

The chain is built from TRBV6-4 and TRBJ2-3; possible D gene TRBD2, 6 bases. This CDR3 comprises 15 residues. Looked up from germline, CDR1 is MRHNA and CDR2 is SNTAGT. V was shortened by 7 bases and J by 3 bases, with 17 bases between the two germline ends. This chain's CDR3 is CASTPQAGGTDTQYF. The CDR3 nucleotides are TGTGCCAGCACCCCGCAAGCCGGGGGAACAGATACGCAGTATTTT.

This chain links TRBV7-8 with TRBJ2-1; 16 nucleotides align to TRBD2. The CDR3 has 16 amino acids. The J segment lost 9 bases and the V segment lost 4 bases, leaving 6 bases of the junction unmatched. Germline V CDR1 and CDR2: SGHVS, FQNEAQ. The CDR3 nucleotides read TGTGCCAGCAGCTCGGGACTAGCGGGGGGGCCAGGTGAGCAGTTCTTC. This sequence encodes CASSSGLAGGPGEQFF.

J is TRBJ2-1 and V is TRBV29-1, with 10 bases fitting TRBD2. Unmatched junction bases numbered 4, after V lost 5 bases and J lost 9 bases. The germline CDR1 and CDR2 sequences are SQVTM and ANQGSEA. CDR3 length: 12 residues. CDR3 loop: CSVSGGAFEQFF. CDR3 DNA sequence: TGCAGCGTTAGCGGGGGGGCCTTTGAGCAGTTCTTC.

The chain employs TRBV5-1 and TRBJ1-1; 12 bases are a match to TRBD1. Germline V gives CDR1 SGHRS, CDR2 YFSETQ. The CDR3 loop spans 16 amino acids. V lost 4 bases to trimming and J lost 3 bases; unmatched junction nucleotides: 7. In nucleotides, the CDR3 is TGCGCCAGCAGCGCCGGGACAGGGGGCCTGGACACTGAAGCTTTCTTT. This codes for CASSAGTGGLDTEAFF.